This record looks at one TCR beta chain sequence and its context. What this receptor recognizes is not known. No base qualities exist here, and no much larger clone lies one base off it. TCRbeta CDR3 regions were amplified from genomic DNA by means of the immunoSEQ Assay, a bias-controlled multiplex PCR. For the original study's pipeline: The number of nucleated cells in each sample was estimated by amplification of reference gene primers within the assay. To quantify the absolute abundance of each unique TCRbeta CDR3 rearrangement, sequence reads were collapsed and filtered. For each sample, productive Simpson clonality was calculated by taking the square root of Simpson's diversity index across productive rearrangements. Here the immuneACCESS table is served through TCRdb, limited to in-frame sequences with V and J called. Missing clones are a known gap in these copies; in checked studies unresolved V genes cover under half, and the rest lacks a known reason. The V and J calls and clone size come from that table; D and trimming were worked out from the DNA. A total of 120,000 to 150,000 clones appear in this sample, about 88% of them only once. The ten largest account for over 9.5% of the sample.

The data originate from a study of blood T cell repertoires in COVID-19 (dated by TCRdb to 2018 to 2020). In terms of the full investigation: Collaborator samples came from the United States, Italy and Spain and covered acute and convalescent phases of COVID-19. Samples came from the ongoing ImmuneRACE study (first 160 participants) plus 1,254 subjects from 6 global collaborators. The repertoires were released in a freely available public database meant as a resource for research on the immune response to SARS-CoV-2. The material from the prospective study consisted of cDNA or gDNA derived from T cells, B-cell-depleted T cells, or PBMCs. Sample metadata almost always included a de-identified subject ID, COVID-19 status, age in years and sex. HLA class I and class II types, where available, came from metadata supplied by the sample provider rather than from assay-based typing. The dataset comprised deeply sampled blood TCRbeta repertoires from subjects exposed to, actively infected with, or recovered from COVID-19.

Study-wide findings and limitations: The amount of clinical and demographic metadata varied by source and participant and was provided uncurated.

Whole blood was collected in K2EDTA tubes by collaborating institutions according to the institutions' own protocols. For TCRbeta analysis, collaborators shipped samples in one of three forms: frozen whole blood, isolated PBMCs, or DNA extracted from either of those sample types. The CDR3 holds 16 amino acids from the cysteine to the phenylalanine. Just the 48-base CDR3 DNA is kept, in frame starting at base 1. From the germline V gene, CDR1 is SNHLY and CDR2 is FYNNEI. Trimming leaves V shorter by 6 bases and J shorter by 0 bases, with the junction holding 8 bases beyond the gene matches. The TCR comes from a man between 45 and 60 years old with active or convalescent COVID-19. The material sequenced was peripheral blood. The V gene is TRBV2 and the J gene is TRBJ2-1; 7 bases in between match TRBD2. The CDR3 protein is CASRFGGSGSYNEQFF. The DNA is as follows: TGTGCCAGCAGGTTCGGCGGGAGCGGCTCCTACAATGAGCAGTTCTTC.